In its sample, the clone carrying this T cell receptor (beta chain) ranks as medium-sized (0.01 to 0.1%). These data come from a study of T cell changes during pregnancy in multiple sclerosis. Measured with immunoSEQ multiplex PCR; TCRdb has only the in-frame clones, and not every one. The repertoire holds under 20,000 clones, with 89% as singletons. Germline values: CDR1 LGHNA, CDR2 YNFKEQ. Between the trimmed V and J ends, which lost 0 bases and 5 bases, there was a span of 13 bases. This CDR3 has 15 amino acids. This TCR derives from a female donor in good health, enrolled as a control in a pregnancy study. This chain joins TRBV4-2 and TRBJ2-5; a possible D gene is TRBD2 (7 bases). Material: CD8+ T cells from peripheral blood mononuclear cells, obtained in the second trimester of pregnancy. The CDR3 DNA reads as TGTGCCAGCAGCCAAGATCGTGAGGGGGGGGAGACCCAGTACTTC. Protein product: CASSQDREGGETQYF.